These T cell receptor beta chains were read from a single sample in a study of T cell repertoires in cytomegalovirus infection. TCRdb passed the reads through MiXCR, listing each CDR3 protein once. The sample includes about 600,000 distinct CDR3 sequences, more than 20% of them seen just once. The specimen sequenced was CD8+ T cells from PBMCs. These receptors came from a human donor in good health (CMV status not recorded). Some clones in this sample may be carry-over from other donors' samples. The CDR3 runs from the conserved cysteine through the conserved F or W. A D gene is named only where the DNA matches it firmly. Clone size is shown for a subset of rows, as once, few, many or a class of expanded clone.

j_gene	v_gene	abundance	d_gene	CDR3nt	CDR3aa
TRBJ2-2	TRBV7-9	many	-	TGTGCCAGCAGCCCTGAGGGGTCCGGGGAGCTGTTTTTT	CASSPEGSGELFF
TRBJ1-1	TRBV6-6	-	-	TGTGCCAGCAGCCCCGGTATGGCGAACACTGAAGCTTTCTTT	CASSPGMANTEAFF
TRBJ1-1	TRBV5-1	few	TRBD1	TGCGCCAGCAGCCCCACACAGGGACAGAGAGACACTGAAGCTTTCTTT	CASSPTQGQRDTEAFF
TRBJ1-2	TRBV12-3/TRBV12-4	many	-	TGTGCCAGCAGTTTAAATAGTTGGGGCAGTAACTATGGCTACACCTTC	CASSLNSWGSNYGYTF
TRBJ1-1	TRBV19	few	-	TGTGCCAGTCGACAGCTAATGAACACTGAAGCTTTCTTT	CASRQLMNTEAFF
TRBJ1-5	TRBV15	-	-	TGTGCCACCAGCAGAGATTTGAGCAGAAATCAGCCCCAGCATTTT	CATSRDLSRNQPQHF
TRBJ2-1	TRBV6-2/TRBV6-3	few	TRBD2	TGTGCCAGCAGCCCAGGACTAGTCGGTGAGCAGTTCTTC	CASSPGLVGEQFF
TRBJ2-7	TRBV12-3/TRBV12-4	once	TRBD2	TGTGCCAGCAGCCCCACTAGCGGGGGGGCGGAGTACTTC	CASSPTSGGAEYF
TRBJ2-7	TRBV27	-	-	TGTGCCAGCACCTCGGTGTCCTACGAGCAGTACTTC	CASTSVSYEQYF
TRBJ1-1	TRBV29-1	-	-	TGCAGCGTTGTAAACGTTGAAGCTTTCTTT	CSVVNVEAFF
TRBJ2-1	TRBV5-6	once	TRBD2	TGTGCCAGCAGCTTGGACCCAGCGGGGATCTCCTACAATGAGCAGTTCTTC	CASSLDPAGISYNEQFF
TRBJ1-2	TRBV28	few	-	TGTGCCAGCAGTTTCCAGGGCCTCCGAGGCTACACCTTC	CASSFQGLRGYTF
TRBJ1-4	TRBV6-5	few	TRBD1	TGTGCCGGCAGTTACCATGCGCGGACAGGGGAGAATGAAAAACTGTTTTTT	CAGSYHARTGENEKLFF
TRBJ2-3	TRBV6-6	few	TRBD2	TGTGCCAGCACCTTAGCGGGCCCAGATACGCAGTATTTT	CASTLAGPDTQYF
TRBJ2-7	TRBV13	-	TRBD1	TGTGCCAGCAGCTCGTCCGACAGGGTCGGGGACGAGCAGTACTTC	CASSSSDRVGDEQYF
TRBJ1-4	TRBV4-1	-	-	TGCGCCAGCAGCCCTATAAGTGGTGAAAAACTGTTTTTT	CASSPISGEKLFF
TRBJ2-7	TRBV7-9	many	TRBD2	TGTGCCAGCAGCCCTCCGGGGGGACCCGAGCAGTACTTC	CASSPPGGPEQYF
TRBJ1-1	TRBV28	-	-	TGTGCCAGCAGTTTACCGGCGCAGGAGCGGAGGGACACTGAAGCTTTCTTT	CASSLPAQERRDTEAFF
TRBJ2-5	TRBV7-8	-	-	TGTGCCAGCAGGCCCACAGGGTCCGCGGAGACCCAGTACTTC	CASRPTGSAETQYF
TRBJ1-2	TRBV7-8	few	TRBD1	TGTGCCAGCAGCGCGGACAGGGTTAACTATGGCTACACCTTC	CASSADRVNYGYTF
TRBJ2-1	TRBV28	many	TRBD2	TGTGCCAGCAGTTGGACTAGCGGGGGCAATGAGCAGTTCTTC	CASSWTSGGNEQFF
TRBJ2-2	TRBV19	-	-	TGTGCCAGTAGTGTGCCAGACCTGAACACCGGGGAGCTGTTTTTT	CASSVPDLNTGELFF
TRBJ2-3	TRBV4-2	many	-	TGTGCCAGCAGCCAAGATAGGGGGGGCCCAGATACGCAGTATTTT	CASSQDRGGPDTQYF
TRBJ2-5	TRBV7-6	-	TRBD1	TGTGCCAGCAGCTTCAATCCTGGGACAGGGAAAGAGACCCAGTACTTC	CASSFNPGTGKETQYF
TRBJ1-3	TRBV7-6	many	TRBD1	TGTGCCAGCAGCCAAGGGGGCTACACCTCAGCCGCCACCATATATTTT	CASSQGGYTSAATIYF
TRBJ1-3	TRBV28	-	-	TGTGCCAGCAGTCGCCCCGGTCCAGAGGCAGACTCTGGAAACACCATATATTTT	CASSRPGPEADSGNTIYF
TRBJ1-1	TRBV15	-	TRBD1	TGTGCCACCAGCACCGACAGGGGGCTAACTACTGAAGCTTTCTTT	CATSTDRGLTTEAFF
TRBJ1-5	TRBV6-2/TRBV6-3	few	-	TGTGCCGGCCGAGCGGGGGGAGAGAGCAATCAGCCCCAGCATTTT	CAGRAGGESNQPQHF
TRBJ2-2	TRBV5-1	-	-	TGCGCCAGCAGCCCCCAGACAGTCTCGAACACCGGGGAGCTGTTTTTT	CASSPQTVSNTGELFF
TRBJ1-1	TRBV2	few	-	TGTGCCAGCACATCGAACACTGAAGCTTTCTTT	CASTSNTEAFF
TRBJ2-1	TRBV9	few	-	TGTGCCAGCAGCGTCAGGGTACATGAGCAGTTCTTC	CASSVRVHEQFF
TRBJ2-1	TRBV7-3	-	TRBD1	TGTGCCAGCAGCTTATTGGGACAGTACAATGAGCAGTTCTTC	CASSLLGQYNEQFF
TRBJ2-1	TRBV27	-	TRBD2	TGTGCCAGCAGTCCCGCCGGGACTAGCGGGGTGAACAATGAGCAGTTCTTC	CASSPAGTSGVNNEQFF
TRBJ1-5	TRBV7-2	many	TRBD1	TGTGCCAGCAGCAAGTGGGGACAGGGGGTCCTCGGTGATGGCAATCAGCCCCAGCATTTT	CASSKWGQGVLGDGNQPQHF
TRBJ1-4	TRBV7-3	few	-	TGTGCCAGCAGCTCGAGTCCTAATGAAAAACTGTTTTTT	CASSSSPNEKLFF
TRBJ2-1	TRBV7-9	many	-	TGTGCCAGCAGAGGGGGGACTCCCTACAATGAGCAGTTCTTC	CASRGGTPYNEQFF
TRBJ2-1	TRBV20-1	-	TRBD2	TGCAGTGCTAGAGATCTCCAGCGGGAAAACAATGAGCAGTTCTTC	CSARDLQRENNEQFF
TRBJ1-5	TRBV27	once	TRBD1	TGTGCCGGCAGTTTAGGACAGGGAACGGGCAATCAGCCCCAGCATTTT	CAGSLGQGTGNQPQHF
TRBJ1-5	TRBV20-1	few	TRBD1	TGCAGTGCTGGGGGGACAGCGTACGATCAGCCCCAGCATTTT	CSAGGTAYDQPQHF
TRBJ2-5	TRBV12-3/TRBV12-4	few	-	TGTGCCAGCAGCCCTCTTACACAGTTCGGGGAGACCCAGTACTTC	CASSPLTQFGETQYF
TRBJ2-3	TRBV12-5	many	-	TGTGCTAGTGGTCGGGTGAGCACAGATACGCAGTATTTT	CASGRVSTDTQYF
TRBJ2-1	TRBV29-1	few	TRBD2	TGCAGCGCCGGACTAGCGGGGGTAGCTGAGCAGTTCTTC	CSAGLAGVAEQFF
TRBJ2-1	TRBV4-2	-	-	TGTGCCAGCAGCCACACCAGGGGCGGAACTACCCTCTACAATGAGCAGTTCTTC	CASSHTRGGTTLYNEQFF
TRBJ2-1	TRBV20-1	-	TRBD2	TGCAGTGCTAGTGGGACCGGGACTACCCTTATGGCGCAGTTCTTC	CSASGTGTTLMAQFF
TRBJ1-4	TRBV2	-	TRBD1	TGTGCCAGCAGTCCAGCAGGGGGATCTAATGAAAAACTGTTTTTT	CASSPAGGSNEKLFF
TRBJ2-5	TRBV12-3/TRBV12-4	-	-	TGTGCCAGCAGTTACCCGGACACCGCCGAGACCCAGTACTTC	CASSYPDTAETQYF
TRBJ2-1	TRBV5-1	few	TRBD1	TGCGCCAGCAGCGCCTCGAGGACAGGGGAGACCTACAATGAGCAGTTCTTC	CASSASRTGETYNEQFF
TRBJ2-1	TRBV7-9	few	TRBD2	TGTGCCAGCAGCTCGGGACTAGCGGCATCCTACAATGAGCAGTTCTTC	CASSSGLAASYNEQFF
TRBJ2-3	TRBV7-2	-	-	TGTGCCAGCAGCTTAACACGCCTCTCTACAGATACGCAGTATTTT	CASSLTRLSTDTQYF